These 16 T cell receptor beta chains originate from one sample sequenced in a study of cytomegalovirus exposure and HLA in healthy donors. 60 Vbeta and 13 Jbeta primers were used in PCR. Sequencing used immunoSEQ multiplex PCR; TCRdb keeps in-frame clones, though not all of them. In all, the sample yields some 130,000 clones. The sequenced sample consisted of PBMCs. The receptors shown here come from a woman aged 40-49 years in good health and CMV-seropositive.

The V call is TRBV2, the J call TRBJ2-7, with TRBD2 matching over 7 bases. The length of the CDR3 is 16 residues. Losses at the gene ends were 8 bases for V and 2 bases for J; bases not matched to a gene: 15. CDR1 SNHLY and CDR2 FYNNEI come from the germline V gene. CDR3 sequence (DNA): TGTGCCAGCGCGGACGAACTAGCGCGATCTACCTACGAGCAGTACTTC. Residues: CASADELARSTYEQYF.

The rearrangement uses TRBV28 and TRBJ2-6; D not certain. The CDR3 has 14 amino acids. Germline loops: CDR1 MDHEN, CDR2 SYDVKM. With 3 bases removed from V and 0 bases from J, the gap between germline ends came to 3 bases. The chain's CDR3 is CASSFNSGANVLTF. CDR3 bases: TGTGCCAGCAGTTTCAACTCTGGGGCCAACGTCCTGACTTTC.

The rearrangement joins TRBV7-9 to TRBJ1-4; D is unresolved. The V end lost 4 bases, the J end lost 7 bases, and 16 bases lay between the germline ends. Germline V lookup: CDR1 SEHNR, CDR2 FQNEAQ (reference sequence). The CDR3 is 15 amino acids. Here the CDR3 reads CASSSAATFSEKLFF. CDR3 bases: TGTGCCAGCAGCTCCGCAGCGACGTTTTCTGAAAAACTGTTTTTT.

This chain links TRBV18 with TRBJ2-2, with 7 bases lining up with TRBD1. CDR3 size: 16 residues. Germline trimming cut 2 bases from V and 0 bases from J; bases unmatched to any gene: 3. Germline values: CDR1 KGHSH, CDR2 LQKENI. CDR3: CASSPLTGTNTGELFF. CDR3 DNA sequence: TGTGCCAGCTCACCATTGACAGGGACGAACACCGGGGAGCTGTTTTTT. The complete variable domain, with remaining parts taken from reference TRBV18 and TRBJ2-2, reads NAGVMQNPRHLVRRRGQEARLRCSPMKGHSHVYWYRQLPEEGLKFMVYLQKENIIDESGMPKERFSAEFPKEGPSILRIQQVVRGDSAAYFCASSPLTGTNTGELFFGEGSRLTVL.

The gene calls are TRBV29-1 and TRBJ1-2, with D hard to call. V shed 4 bases and J shed 6 bases, with 12 bases lying between them. The CDR3 totals 12 residues. The germline V gene encodes CDR1 SQVTM and CDR2 ANQGSEA. CDR3 sequence (DNA): TGCAGCGTTGTAGACGACGGAGATGGCTACACCTTC. Translated, it gives CSVVDDGDGYTF.

The chain uses TRBV30 and TRBJ2-2, with TRBD2 matching 7 bases. CDR1 is GTSNPN, CDR2 SVGIG, per germline (reference sequence). J was trimmed by 5 bases and V by 0 bases; bases with no gene match: 9. The CDR3 consists of 16 residues. The CDR3: CAWSVRGRAPTGELFF. The CDR3 DNA reads as TGTGCCTGGAGTGTTCGCGGGAGAGCGCCTACCGGGGAGCTGTTTTTT.

The rearrangement links TRBV6-5 to TRBJ2-7; TRBD1 matches at 7 bases. The V gene end was trimmed by 6 bases and the J gene end by 2 bases; junction bases not matched to a gene: 10. CDR1 MNHEY and CDR2 SVGAGI come from the germline V gene. The CDR3 runs to 15 residues. The CDR3 region is CASSVGQIRPYEQYF. CDR3 DNA sequence: TGTGCCAGCAGCGTGGGACAGATTAGACCCTACGAGCAGTACTTC.

The genes are TRBV19 and TRBJ1-2; TRBD1 agrees at 12 bases. Germline V gene sequence: CDR1 LNHDA, CDR2 SQIVND (reference sequence). V lost 3 bases, J lost 3 bases, and 5 bases stayed unmatched. The CDR3 totals 16 residues. DNA for the CDR3: TGTGCCAGTAGTATGAAGGGGACAGGGGGCTACTATGGCTACACCTTC. This encodes CASSMKGTGGYYGYTF.

The rearrangement joins TRBV5-1 to TRBJ2-7, with a tentative D call TRBD2 (6 bases). The V end was cut by 2 bases, the J end by 3 bases, with 12 bases between. This CDR3 has 14 residues. Germline V gene lookup returns CDR1 SGHRS and CDR2 YFSETQ. The CDR3 here is CASSLRGFVYEQYF. DNA of the CDR3: TGCGCCAGCAGCTTACGGGGGTTCGTCTACGAGCAGTACTTC.

The V call is TRBV5-6, the J call TRBJ1-1, with D tentatively TRBD1 (5 bases). The CDR3 spans 14 residues. Germline assignment: CDR1 SGHDT and CDR2 YYEEEE. V was pared by 2 bases and J by 0 bases, with 8 bases between. CDR3 coding DNA: TGTGCCAGCAGCTTATGGGGGGTGAACACTGAAGCTTTCTTT. It yields the protein CASSLWGVNTEAFF.

The chain employs TRBV10-3 and TRBJ2-1; D might be TRBD2 (6 bases). This CDR3 is built from 12 residues. Trimming removed 0 bases from V and 13 bases from J, with 10 bases in between. Germline V lookup: CDR1 ENHRY, CDR2 SYGVKD. The DNA for the CDR3 is TGTGCCATCAGTGAGTCGTCGGCGGGACAGTTCTTC. Translated, it gives CAISESSAGQFF.

The rearrangement uses TRBV5-1 and TRBJ2-1, with D possibly being TRBD1 (5 bases). Trimming took 7 bases from V and 5 from J, leaving 19 bases between them. The CDR3 spans 15 residues. Germline assignment: CDR1 SGHRS and CDR2 YFSETQ. CDR3 loop: CASRVQGSLDNEQFF. Written as DNA, the CDR3 is TGCGCCAGCCGGGTTCAGGGTTCTCTTGACAATGAGCAGTTCTTC.

The chain combines TRBV6-4 with TRBJ2-2; D uncertain. With 2 bases removed from V and 6 bases from J, the gap between germline ends came to 10 bases. CDR3 length equals 14 residues. Germline CDR1 reads MRHNA; CDR2 reads SNTAGT. The CDR3 is CASSDEVSAGELFF. The DNA for the CDR3 is TGTGCCAGCAGTGACGAGGTATCGGCCGGGGAGCTGTTTTTT.

This sequence joins TRBV30 and TRBJ2-3; 11 bases match TRBD2. The CDR3 totals 15 residues. V trimming: 0 bases; J trimming: 2 bases; junction bases outside the gene matches: 1. Per germline, CDR1 GTSNPN and CDR2 SVGIG (reference sequence). CDR3 coding DNA: TGTGCCTGGAGTGTACTAGCGGGAGCCACAGATACGCAGTATTTT. It is translated as CAWSVLAGATDTQYF.

V usage is TRBV29-1 and J usage is TRBJ1-1; D possibly corresponds to TRBD1 (6 bases). The V gene's germline CDR1 is SQVTM and CDR2 ANQGSEA. Trimming cost V 5 bases and J 0 bases, with 19 bases left between them. The length of the CDR3 is 16 residues. In DNA form, the CDR3 reads TGCAGCGTTAGATCTAGGGGGGGAGGCATGAACACTGAAGCTTTCTTT. Translation gives CSVRSRGGGMNTEAFF.

The V gene is TRBV18, the J gene TRBJ1-3; TRBD1 agrees at 10 bases. The J segment lost 1 base and the V segment lost 2 bases, leaving 5 bases of the junction unmatched. The CDR3 runs to 17 residues. Germline CDR1 is KGHSH and CDR2 is LQKENI. The CDR3 spells CASSPGRQGASGNTIYF. DNA for the CDR3: TGTGCCAGCTCACCAGGCCGACAGGGGGCGTCTGGAAACACCATATATTTT.